This T cell receptor (beta chain) was captured in a study of cytomegalovirus exposure and HLA in healthy donors. General observations from the study: Immune exposure was documented only through CMV serostatus. Investigators reported 150 to 200 TCR beta chains as tied to cytomegalovirus.

A note on this clone: Its antigen is still unknown.

A multiplex PCR was run with 60 Vbeta primers and 13 Jbeta primers. Data came from immunoSEQ multiplex PCR; TCRdb stores just in-frame clones and leaves some out. The sample comprises 130,000 to 150,000 clones, around 77% of which are singletons, and roughly 2% rests with the top ten. V was trimmed by 5 bases and J by 6 bases, leaving 25 bases between them. Looked up from germline, CDR1 is KGHSH and CDR2 is LQKENI. CDR3 length equals 17 residues. Source material: PBMCs. The J gene is TRBJ1-2, the V gene TRBV18; possible D gene TRBD1, 6 bases. The clonotype originates from a man aged 25 to 40 in good health and CMV-seronegative. CDR3 nucleotides: TGTGCCAGCTCAACGAACAGGGATACGAAGGGCACCAATGGCTACACCTTC. This codes for CASSTNRDTKGTNGYTF.